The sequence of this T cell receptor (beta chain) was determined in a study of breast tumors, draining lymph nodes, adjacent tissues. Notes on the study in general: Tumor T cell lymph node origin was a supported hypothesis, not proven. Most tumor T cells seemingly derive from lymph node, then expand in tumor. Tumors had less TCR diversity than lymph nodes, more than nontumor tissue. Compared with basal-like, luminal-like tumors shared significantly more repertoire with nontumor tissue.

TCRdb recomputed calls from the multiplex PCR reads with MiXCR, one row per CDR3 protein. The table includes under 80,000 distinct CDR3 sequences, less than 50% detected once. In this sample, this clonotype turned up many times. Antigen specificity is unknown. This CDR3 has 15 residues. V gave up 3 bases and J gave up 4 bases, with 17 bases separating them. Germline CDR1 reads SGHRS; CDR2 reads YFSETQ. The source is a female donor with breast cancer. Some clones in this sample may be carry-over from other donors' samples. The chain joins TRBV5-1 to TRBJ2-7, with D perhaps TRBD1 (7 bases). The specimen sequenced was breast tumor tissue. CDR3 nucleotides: TGCGCCAGCAGCTCCGGGGCGGGACAGCCTTACGAGCAGTACTTC. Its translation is CASSSGAGQPYEQYF.